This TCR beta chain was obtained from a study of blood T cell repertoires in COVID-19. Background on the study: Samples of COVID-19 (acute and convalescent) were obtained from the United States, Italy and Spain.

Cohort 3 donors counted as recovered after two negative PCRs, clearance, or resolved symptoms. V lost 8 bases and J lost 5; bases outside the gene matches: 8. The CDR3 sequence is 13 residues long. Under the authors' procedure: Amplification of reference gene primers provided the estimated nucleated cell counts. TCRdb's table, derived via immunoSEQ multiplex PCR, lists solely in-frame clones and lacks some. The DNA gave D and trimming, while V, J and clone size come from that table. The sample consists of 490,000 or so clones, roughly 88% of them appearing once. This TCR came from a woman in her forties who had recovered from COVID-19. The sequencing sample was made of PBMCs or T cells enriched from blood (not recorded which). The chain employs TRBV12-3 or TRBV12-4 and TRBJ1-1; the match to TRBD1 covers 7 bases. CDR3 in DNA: TGTGCCAGCTATAAGACAGGGCATACTGAAGCTTTCTTT. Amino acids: CASYKTGHTEAFF.